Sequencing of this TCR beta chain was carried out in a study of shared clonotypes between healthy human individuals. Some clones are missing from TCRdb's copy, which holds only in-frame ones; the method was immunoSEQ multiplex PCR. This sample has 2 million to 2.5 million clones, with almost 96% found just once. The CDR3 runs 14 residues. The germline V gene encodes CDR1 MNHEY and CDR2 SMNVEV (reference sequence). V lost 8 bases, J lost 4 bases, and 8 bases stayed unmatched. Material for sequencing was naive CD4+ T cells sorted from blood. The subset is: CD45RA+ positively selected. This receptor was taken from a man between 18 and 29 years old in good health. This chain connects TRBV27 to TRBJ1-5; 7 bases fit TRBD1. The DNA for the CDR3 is TGTGCCAGCGGAGACAGGGTTAGTAATCAGCCCCAGCATTTT. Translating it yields CASGDRVSNQPQHF.